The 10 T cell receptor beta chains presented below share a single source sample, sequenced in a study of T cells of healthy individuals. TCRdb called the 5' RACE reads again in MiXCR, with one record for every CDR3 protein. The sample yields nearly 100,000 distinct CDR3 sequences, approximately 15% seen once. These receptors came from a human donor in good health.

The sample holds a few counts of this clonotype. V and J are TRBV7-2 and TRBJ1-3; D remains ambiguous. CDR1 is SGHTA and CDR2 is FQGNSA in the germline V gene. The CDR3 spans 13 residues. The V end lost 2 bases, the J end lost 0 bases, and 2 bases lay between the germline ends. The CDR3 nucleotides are TGTGCCAGCAGCTTACCCTCTGGAAACACCATATATTTT. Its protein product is CASSLPSGNTIYF.

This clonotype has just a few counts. In nucleotides, the CDR3 is TGTGCCAGCATGGCCGCCTATAATTCACCCCTCCACTTT. Protein: CASMAAYNSPLHF. The rearrangement links TRBV7-9 to TRBJ1-6; D gene ambiguous. Between the trimmed V and J ends, which lost 7 bases and 2 bases, there was a span of 6 bases. Germline lookup yields CDR1 SEHNR and CDR2 FQNEAQ (reference sequence). The CDR3 covers 13 residues.

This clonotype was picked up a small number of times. The CDR3 loop reads CASSQIQGRVKLFF. The CDR3 DNA follows: TGCGCCAGCAGCCAAATACAGGGAAGGGTAAAACTGTTTTTT. This chain joins TRBV4-3 and TRBJ1-4; weak D call: TRBD1 (6 bases). Trimming cost V 2 bases and J 10 bases, with 14 bases left between them. The CDR3 extends over 14 amino acids. CDR1 is LGHNA and CDR2 is YSLEER in the germline V gene.

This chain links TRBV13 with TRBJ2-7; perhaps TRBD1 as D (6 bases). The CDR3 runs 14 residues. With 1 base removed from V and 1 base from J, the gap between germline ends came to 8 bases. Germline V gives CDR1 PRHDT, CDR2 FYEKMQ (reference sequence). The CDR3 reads CASSLEDSSYEQYF. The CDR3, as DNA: TGTGCCAGCAGCTTAGAGGACAGTTCCTACGAGCAGTACTTC.

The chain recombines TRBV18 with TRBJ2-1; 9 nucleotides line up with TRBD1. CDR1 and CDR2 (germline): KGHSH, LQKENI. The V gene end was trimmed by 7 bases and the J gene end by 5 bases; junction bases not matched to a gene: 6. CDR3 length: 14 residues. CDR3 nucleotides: TGTGCCAGCTTAACCGGGACAGGGCACAATGAGCAGTTCTTC. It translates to CASLTGTGHNEQFF.

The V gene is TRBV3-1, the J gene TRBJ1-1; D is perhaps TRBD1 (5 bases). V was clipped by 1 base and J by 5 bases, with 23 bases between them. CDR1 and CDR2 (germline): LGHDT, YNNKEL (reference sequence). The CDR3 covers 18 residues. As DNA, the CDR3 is TGTGCCAGCAGCCAAGTGAATAGGAGGGGCCTTTCGCGGACTGAAGCTTTCTTT. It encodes CASSQVNRRGLSRTEAFF.

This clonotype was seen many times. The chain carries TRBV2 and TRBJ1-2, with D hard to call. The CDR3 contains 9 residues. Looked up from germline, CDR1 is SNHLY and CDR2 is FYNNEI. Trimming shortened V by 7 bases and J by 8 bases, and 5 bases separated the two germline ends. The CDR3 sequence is CASNRGYTF. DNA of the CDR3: TGTGCCAGCAACCGAGGCTACACCTTC.

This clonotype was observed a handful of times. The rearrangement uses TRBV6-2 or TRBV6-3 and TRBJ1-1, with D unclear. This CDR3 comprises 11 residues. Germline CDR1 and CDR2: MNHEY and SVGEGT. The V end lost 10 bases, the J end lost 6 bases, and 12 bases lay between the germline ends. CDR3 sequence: CATTEVAEAFF. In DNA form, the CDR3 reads TGTGCCACCACCGAGGTTGCTGAAGCTTTCTTT.

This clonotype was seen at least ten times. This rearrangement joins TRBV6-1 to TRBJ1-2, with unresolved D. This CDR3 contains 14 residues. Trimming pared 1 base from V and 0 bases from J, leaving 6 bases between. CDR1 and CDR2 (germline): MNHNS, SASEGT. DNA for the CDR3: TGTGCCAGCAGTGAAGTTCAACCTAACTATGGCTACACCTTC. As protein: CASSEVQPNYGYTF.

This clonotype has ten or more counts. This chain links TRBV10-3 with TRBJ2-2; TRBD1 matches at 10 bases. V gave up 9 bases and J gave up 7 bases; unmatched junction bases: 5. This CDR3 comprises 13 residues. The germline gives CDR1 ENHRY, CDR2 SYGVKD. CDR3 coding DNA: TGTGCCATGACAGGGGGCGCGATCGGGGAGCTGTTTTTT. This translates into CAMTGGAIGELFF.